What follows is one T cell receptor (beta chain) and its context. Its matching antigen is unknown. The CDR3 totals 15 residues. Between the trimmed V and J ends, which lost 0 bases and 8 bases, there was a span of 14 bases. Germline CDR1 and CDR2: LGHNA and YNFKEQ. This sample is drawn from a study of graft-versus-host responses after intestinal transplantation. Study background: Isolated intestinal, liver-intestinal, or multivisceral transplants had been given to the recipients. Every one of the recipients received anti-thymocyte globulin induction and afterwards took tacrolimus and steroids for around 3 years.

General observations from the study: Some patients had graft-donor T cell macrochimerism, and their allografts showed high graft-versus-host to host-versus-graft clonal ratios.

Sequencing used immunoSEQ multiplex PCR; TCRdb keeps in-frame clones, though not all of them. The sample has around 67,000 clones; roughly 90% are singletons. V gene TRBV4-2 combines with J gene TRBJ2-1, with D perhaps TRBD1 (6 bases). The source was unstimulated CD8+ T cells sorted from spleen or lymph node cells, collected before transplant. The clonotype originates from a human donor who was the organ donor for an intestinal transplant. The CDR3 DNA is TGTGCCAGCAGCCAAGAATTAACAGGGTTGGATGAGCAGTTCTTC. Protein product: CASSQELTGLDEQFF.